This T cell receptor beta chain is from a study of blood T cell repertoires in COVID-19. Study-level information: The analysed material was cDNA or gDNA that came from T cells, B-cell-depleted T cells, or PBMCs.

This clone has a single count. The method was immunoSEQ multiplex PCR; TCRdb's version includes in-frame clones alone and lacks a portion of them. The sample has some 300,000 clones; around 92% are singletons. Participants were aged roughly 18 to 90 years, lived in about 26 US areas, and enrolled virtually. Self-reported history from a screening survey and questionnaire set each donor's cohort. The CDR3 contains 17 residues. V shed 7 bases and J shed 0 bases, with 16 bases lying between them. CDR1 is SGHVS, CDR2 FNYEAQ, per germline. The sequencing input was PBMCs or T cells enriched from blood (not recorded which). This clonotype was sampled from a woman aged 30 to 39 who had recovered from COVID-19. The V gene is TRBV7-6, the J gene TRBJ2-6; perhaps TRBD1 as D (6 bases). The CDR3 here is CASTPRTVISGANVLTF. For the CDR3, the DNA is TGTGCCAGCACTCCTCGGACAGTGATCTCTGGGGCCAACGTCCTGACTTTC.